This T cell receptor beta chain was recorded in a study of T cells expressing NK-cell markers (dated by TCRdb to about 2020). A note on the overall study: Three sorted T-cell subsets (CD3+CD56+NKG2C+, CD3+CD56+NKG2C- and CD3+CD56-NKG2C+) from roughly 8 donors had their TCR beta-chain repertoires profiled. Seven of the eight sequenced donors were HCMV-seropositive and one was HCMV-seronegative. Randomly selected healthy volunteers, three men and five women, were used as the eight sequenced donors. Sequencing of the libraries produced 2 x 150 bp reads on Illumina HiSeq 2000/2500, MiSeq or NextSeq.

Concerning this clonotype itself: Its antigen is still unknown.

TCRdb names Illumina HiSeq 2000 as the instrument used. 5'RACE template switching, by which a universal primer site and unique molecular identifiers were added, was used to make TCR beta cDNA libraries. Priming for cDNA synthesis came from the TCR beta constant segment, and two successive PCR amplification steps followed. The study's processing was this. Reads were demultiplexed and grouped by UMI with MIGEC, and clonotypes were assembled and quantified with MiTCR. To exclude erroneous sequences, any TCR cDNA sequence not supported by at least two reads was discarded. Downstream repertoire analysis used the tcR package, and clonotypes were matched across fractions by CDR3 nucleotide sequence plus V segment. VDJmatch was used to annotate antigen specificity against VDJdb, with one amino acid substitution in CDR3 permitted. TCRdb reanalyzed the reads, keeping one entry per CDR3 protein sequence and omitting DNA. Clone size and V and J calls follow TCRdb, not the original study. The sample table on file contains approximately 460,000 distinct CDR3 sequences. Of the sample, 7.3% is held by the ten largest clones.

Findings and caveats that apply to the study as a whole: Whether the expanded NKG2C-expressing T cell clones were specific for HCMV antigens was left unclear. In roughly 6 donors, the dominant CD3+CD56+NKG2C+ clonotypes were among the top 10 CD8+ clonotypes and accounted for about 1.0-7.0% of CD8+ T cells. Those dominant clonotypes were again the most abundant among CD3+CD56-NKG2C+ cells in a few donors, at roughly 25-65%.

HCMV-specific IgG was detected in serum with a commercial ELISA kit to determine HCMV serostatus. Ficoll density gradient centrifugation was used to isolate peripheral blood mononuclear cells from blood. The CDR1 and CDR2 encoded by the germline V gene (reference sequence) are SEHNR and FQNEAQ. The CDR3 covers 13 residues, taking in both the cysteine and the phenylalanine. No DNA is listed. In this chain, TRBV7-9 is recombined with TRBJ1-2. The TCR sequence derives from a woman aged 18-70 years in good health. Sequenced sample: blood T cells: a sorted CD56 or NKG2C T cell subset, CD4+ or CD8+ T cells, or bulk PBMC T cells (not recorded which). The CDR3 sequence is CATLPGFGYGYTF.